These 11 T cell receptor beta chains originate from one sample sequenced in a study of control samples from healthy donors and cancer patients. Some clones are missing from TCRdb's copy, which holds only in-frame ones; the method was immunoSEQ multiplex PCR. The repertoire holds about 170,000 clones, approximately 94% seen once, with approximately 1.4% in the top ten. The sample was blood. All receptors come from a woman in her late teens or twenties in good health.

The gene calls are TRBV6-2 or TRBV6-3 and TRBJ1-6; TRBD1 aligns across 10 bases. Looked up from germline, CDR1 is MNHEY and CDR2 is SVGEGT. The V and J ends lost 5 bases and 4 bases, in that order; junction bases with no gene match: 2. The CDR3 runs 15 residues. CDR3 region: CASSRDRGYNSPLHF. The CDR3 DNA sequence: TGTGCCAGCAGTCGGGACAGGGGTTATAATTCACCCCTCCACTTT.

This chain uses TRBV19 with TRBJ1-3, with a weak D call TRBD1 (5 bases). V was trimmed by 7 bases and J by 0 bases, leaving 19 bases between them. CDR1 is LNHDA and CDR2 is SQIVND in the germline V gene (reference sequence). There are 17 residues in the CDR3. DNA for the CDR3: TGTGCCAGTACCCTGGAATCAGGGTTTAACTCTGGAAACACCATATATTTT. Residues: CASTLESGFNSGNTIYF.

V and J are TRBV7-9 and TRBJ2-2; D is uncertain. This CDR3 has 13 amino acids. V lost 2 bases and J lost 4, with 5 bases in between. CDR1 is SEHNR and CDR2 is FQNEAQ in the germline V gene (reference sequence). CDR3 region: CASSLLGTGELFF. The CDR3 nucleotides are TGTGCCAGCAGCTTATTGGGCACCGGGGAGCTGTTTTTT.

V and J are TRBV10-3 and TRBJ1-1; 10 bases are shared with TRBD1. J lost 2 bases, V lost 6 bases, and 3 bases had no gene match. This CDR3 has 14 amino acids. Germline CDR1 ENHRY, CDR2 SYGVKD. The CDR3 DNA sequence: TGTGCCATCAGGGGGGACAGGGGAAACACTGAAGCTTTCTTT. Protein: CAIRGDRGNTEAFF.

V usage is TRBV12-3 or TRBV12-4 and J usage is TRBJ1-2, with 7 nucleotides matching TRBD1. This CDR3 comprises 12 residues. Trimming cost V 6 bases and J 4 bases; bases outside gene matches: 2. The CDR3: CASSRTGYGYTF. CDR3 DNA: TGTGCCAGCAGCCGGACAGGCTATGGCTACACCTTC.

V usage is TRBV28 and J usage is TRBJ2-5; 8 nucleotides line up with TRBD2. The V gene's germline CDR1 is MDHEN and CDR2 SYDVKM. The CDR3 has 15 residues. The ends lost 2 bases at V and 5 bases at J; junction bases unmatched: 7. The CDR3 spells CASSLVSGGGETQYF. The CDR3 region has the DNA TGTGCCAGCAGTTTAGTCTCGGGAGGGGGTGAGACCCAGTACTTC.

CDR3 sequence (DNA): TGTGCCAGCAGCTTTGGGCTAGATTACTATGGCTACACCTTC. Translating it yields CASSFGLDYYGYTF. The chain recombines TRBV11-3 with TRBJ1-2; D unresolved. Germline CDR1 reads SGHNT; CDR2 reads YENEEA. The CDR3 has 14 residues. V was pared by 3 bases and J by 3 bases, with 11 bases between.

The chain recombines TRBV7-9 with TRBJ2-4; perhaps TRBD2 as D (6 bases). The germline V and J ends were trimmed by 5 bases and 0 bases, with 20 bases remaining between them. Germline V CDR1 and CDR2: SEHNR, FQNEAQ (reference sequence). The CDR3 has 18 amino acids. CDR3 sequence: CASSPPHVEGLAKNIQYF. CDR3 nucleotide sequence: TGTGCCAGCAGCCCCCCCCATGTGGAGGGCCTAGCCAAAAACATTCAGTACTTC.

The chain recombines TRBV7-6 with TRBJ1-2, with 10 bases matching TRBD1. The CDR3 covers 15 residues. Germline CDR1 is SGHVS and CDR2 is FNYEAQ. V trimming: 4 bases; J trimming: 4 bases; junction bases outside the gene matches: 6. CDR3 bases: TGTGCCAGCAGCTCCCCGGACAGGGGGGCCTATGGCTACACCTTC. Translated: CASSSPDRGAYGYTF. The complete variable domain, with remaining parts taken from reference TRBV7-6 and TRBJ1-2, reads GAGVSQSPRYKVTKRGQDVALRCDPISGHVSLYWYRQALGQGPEFLTYFNYEAQQDKSGLPNDRFSAERPEGSISTLTIQRTEQRDSAMYRCASSSPDRGAYGYTFGSGTRLTVV.

The chain couples TRBV6-5 to TRBJ1-2; 8 bases map to TRBD1. CDR3 length equals 12 residues. Germline CDR1 reads MNHEY; CDR2 reads SVGAGI. The V gene end was trimmed by 8 bases and the J gene end by 8 bases; junction bases not matched to a gene: 7. CDR3 sequence: CASRQGAEGYTF. Written as DNA, the CDR3 is TGTGCCAGCCGCCAGGGGGCCGAAGGCTACACCTTC.

The chain is built from TRBV28 and TRBJ1-2, with TRBD1 as a possible D gene (5 bases). Germline V lookup: CDR1 MDHEN, CDR2 SYDVKM. V lost 3 bases, J lost 3 bases, and 11 bases lay in between. This CDR3 region has 14 residues. CDR3 sequence: CASSFQPRDYGYTF. DNA for the CDR3: TGTGCCAGCAGTTTCCAACCCAGGGACTATGGCTACACCTTC.